One sample yielded the 31 T cell receptor beta chains listed below, sequenced in a study of cytomegalovirus exposure and HLA in healthy donors. PCR amplification relied on 60 Vbeta primers (plus 13 Jbeta primers). TCRdb keeps only in-frame clones here, not all; method: immunoSEQ multiplex PCR. Of some 140,000 clones in the sample, around 73% are singletons; the top ten hold around 1.2%. The sequenced sample was PBMCs. These receptors were taken from a woman aged 40 to 50 in good health and CMV-seronegative.

V is TRBV6-1 and J is TRBJ1-2; no clear D gene. This CDR3 comprises 13 residues. The germline V gene has CDR1 MNHNS and CDR2 SASEGT. Trimming cost V 2 bases and J 7 bases, with 11 bases left between them. The chain's CDR3 is CASSETPSSGYTF. CDR3 nucleotide sequence: TGTGCCAGCAGTGAAACACCTAGCAGTGGCTACACCTTC.

The rearrangement uses TRBV4-2 and TRBJ1-1; no reliable D call. This CDR3 has 15 residues. Germline CDR1 and CDR2: LGHNA and YNFKEQ. V was cut by 0 bases and J by 5 bases, with 13 bases left in between. The CDR3 sequence is CASSQEIITPTEAFF. CDR3 in DNA: TGTGCCAGCAGCCAAGAAATTATAACACCAACTGAAGCTTTCTTT.

This clone was seen a handful of times. The genes are TRBV4-1 and TRBJ1-5; D remains ambiguous. CDR1 MGHRA and CDR2 YSYEKL come from the germline V gene. Between the trimmed V and J ends, which lost 0 bases and 5 bases, there was a span of 11 bases. This CDR3 spans 15 amino acids. The CDR3 DNA follows: TGCGCCAGCAGCCAAGATCCGACATCTTATCAGCCCCAGCATTTT. This gives the protein CASSQDPTSYQPQHF.

As concerns this clone: The germline gene is not matched at one end of the junction; a read error may be the cause. The chain has TRBV27 and TRBJ1-1; 12 nucleotides line up with TRBD1. The CDR3 is 18 residues long. Germline V gene data show CDR1 as MNHEY and CDR2 as SMNVEV (reference sequence). CDR3 sequence reads: CASRMGGTGGSGGTQAFF. The CDR3 region has the DNA TGTGCCAGCAGGATGGGGGGGACAGGGGGCTCTGGGGGCACTCAAGCTTTCTTT.

V is TRBV18 and J is TRBJ2-1; TRBD2 matches 10 bases. The V gene end was trimmed by 6 bases and the J gene end by 4 bases; junction bases not matched to a gene: 6. Looked up from germline, CDR1 is KGHSH and CDR2 is LQKENI. CDR3 length: 15 residues. The CDR3: CASSPSGGAYNEQFF. The CDR3, as DNA: TGTGCCAGCTCTCCCAGCGGGGGGGCTTACAATGAGCAGTTCTTC.

The V and J genes are TRBV28 and TRBJ2-2; 13 bases map to TRBD2. Per germline, CDR1 MDHEN and CDR2 SYDVKM. This CDR3 has 16 residues. Losses at the gene ends were 5 bases for V and 8 bases for J; bases not matched to a gene: 8. CDR3 in amino acids: CASSQPGLAGSGELFF. CDR3 nucleotides: TGTGCCAGCAGTCAACCGGGACTAGCGGGGTCTGGGGAGCTGTTTTTT. Based on the CDR3 plus reference TRBV28 and TRBJ2-2, the full variable domain is DVKVTQSSRYLVKRTGEKVFLECVQDMDHENMFWYRQDPGLGLRLIYFSYDVKMKEKGDIPEGYSVSREKKERFSLILESASTNQTSMYLCASSQPGLAGSGELFFGEGSRLTVL.

The chain is built from TRBV2 and TRBJ2-2; D perhaps matches TRBD2 (6 bases). V dropped 6 bases and J dropped 5 bases, with 16 bases sitting between them. The CDR3 covers 15 residues. Germline V gene data show CDR1 as SNHLY and CDR2 as FYNNEI. The CDR3 DNA reads TGTGCCAGCAGCGGCTGGGTAGCGGTAACCGGGGAGCTGTTTTTT. Translation: CASSGWVAVTGELFF.

The rearrangement uses TRBV9 and TRBJ2-3; 9 nucleotides match TRBD1. This CDR3 is built from 16 residues. The germline gives CDR1 SGDLS, CDR2 YYNGEE. V trimming: 0 bases; J trimming: 2 bases; junction bases outside the gene matches: 4. CDR3 loop: CASSVVGQGNTDTQYF. The DNA of the CDR3 is TGTGCCAGCAGCGTAGTGGGACAGGGTAACACAGATACGCAGTATTTT. The whole variable domain, filled in from reference TRBV9 and TRBJ2-3, reads DSGVTQTPKHLITATGQRVTLRCSPRSGDLSVYWYQQSLDQGLQFLIQYYNGEERAKGNILERFSAQQFPDLHSELNLSSLELGDSALYFCASSVVGQGNTDTQYFGPGTRLTVL.

The chain couples TRBV5-5 to TRBJ1-1, with TRBD1 identical over 9 bases. Trimming removed 3 bases from V and 0 bases from J; junction bases left unmatched: 3. The CDR3 has 15 residues. Germline V gene sequence: CDR1 SGHKS, CDR2 YYEKEE (reference sequence). In DNA, the CDR3 is TGTGCCAGCAGCTGGACAGGGGTTATGAACACTGAAGCTTTCTTT. This gives the protein CASSWTGVMNTEAFF.

This clone was counted a few times. The gene calls are TRBV4-1 and TRBJ2-5; D uncertain. The CDR3 covers 16 residues. Trimming left V 8 bases short and J 2 bases short, with 21 bases between. Germline CDR1 reads MGHRA; CDR2 reads YSYEKL. The CDR3 is CASCPTGSLEQETQYF. The CDR3 DNA reads TGCGCCAGCTGTCCTACCGGGTCCCTTGAACAAGAGACCCAGTACTTC.

V is TRBV19 and J is TRBJ2-5; a possible D gene is TRBD1 (5 bases). Germline V lookup: CDR1 LNHDA, CDR2 SQIVND (reference sequence). Trimming cost V 7 bases and J 0 bases, with 9 bases left between them. The CDR3 spans 13 residues. The CDR3 sequence is CASKDSNQETQYF. CDR3 bases: TGTGCCAGTAAAGACAGCAACCAAGAGACCCAGTACTTC.

V usage is TRBV19 and J usage is TRBJ1-2, with 8 bases fitting TRBD1. This CDR3 contains 16 residues. Germline CDR1 LNHDA, CDR2 SQIVND (reference sequence). Losses at the gene ends were 7 bases for V and 5 bases for J; bases not matched to a gene: 15. This CDR3 is CASTYGIAGGPYGYTF. The CDR3 DNA is TGTGCCAGTACCTACGGGATAGCAGGGGGCCCTTATGGCTACACCTTC.

DNA for the CDR3: TGTGCCAGCAGTTTTATGGGGGACAGGGTCACCTTC. It is translated as CASSFMGDRVTF. The chain combines TRBV27 with TRBJ1-2, with 9 bases aligning to TRBD1. The CDR3 has 12 residues. J was trimmed by 13 bases and V by 3 bases; bases with no gene match: 6. Germline CDR1 reads MNHEY; CDR2 reads SMNVEV (reference sequence).

This clone was counted between two and nine times. The rearrangement joins TRBV28 to TRBJ1-5; D gene unclear. V dropped 4 bases and J dropped 5 bases, with 3 bases sitting between them. Germline lookup yields CDR1 MDHEN and CDR2 SYDVKM. There are 11 residues in the CDR3. The DNA for the CDR3 is TGTGCCAGCAGTTCCGATCAGCCCCAGCATTTT. Translation gives CASSSDQPQHF. Full variable domain (outside the CDR3, taken from reference TRBV28 and TRBJ1-5): DVKVTQSSRYLVKRTGEKVFLECVQDMDHENMFWYRQDPGLGLRLIYFSYDVKMKEKGDIPEGYSVSREKKERFSLILESASTNQTSMYLCASSSDQPQHFGDGTRLSIL.

The V call is TRBV4-2, the J call TRBJ2-3; 10 nucleotides align to TRBD1. The length of the CDR3 is 16 residues. The germline V gene has CDR1 LGHNA and CDR2 YNFKEQ. J lost 0 bases, V lost 3 bases, and 3 bases had no gene match. The CDR3: CASSQRQGASTDTQYF. CDR3 sequence (DNA): TGTGCCAGCAGCCAGAGACAGGGGGCAAGCACAGATACGCAGTATTTT.

The chain recombines TRBV7-2 with TRBJ1-5; D gene ambiguous. Germline values: CDR1 SGHTA, CDR2 FQGNSA. The CDR3 is made up of 16 amino acids. The V end was cut by 1 base, the J end by 2 bases, with 12 bases between. The chain's CDR3 is CASSLVRLEGNQPQHF. The DNA of the CDR3 is TGTGCCAGCAGCTTAGTTCGTCTAGAAGGCAATCAGCCCCAGCATTTT.

This clone was observed a few times. Additional DNA sequences in this sample encode the identical CDR3. The rearrangement links TRBV6-5 to TRBJ1-2; D may be TRBD1 (6 bases). V was pared by 2 bases and J by 6 bases, with 10 bases between. CDR3 length equals 13 residues. Germline V gene lookup returns CDR1 MNHEY and CDR2 SVGAGI. CDR3 region: CASSYGGGNGYTF. As DNA, the CDR3 is TGTGCCAGCAGTTACGGCGGGGGCAATGGCTACACCTTC.

This clone was seen only a few times. This chain uses TRBV5-1 with TRBJ2-3; TRBD2 matches 8 bases. Germline V lookup: CDR1 SGHRS, CDR2 YFSETQ. Trimming removed 3 bases from V and 1 base from J; junction bases left unmatched: 4. This CDR3 comprises 15 residues. DNA of the CDR3: TGCGCCAGCAGCTCCGGGGGGGCGGGCACAGATACGCAGTATTTT. This sequence encodes CASSSGGAGTDTQYF.

The genes are TRBV28 and TRBJ2-3; D unresolved. The germline CDR1 and CDR2 sequences are MDHEN and SYDVKM. The CDR3 is 11 residues long. The ends were cut back, 10 bases at V and 4 bases at J, with 9 bases in the middle. CDR3: CAIRGADTQYF. The DNA for the CDR3 is TGTGCCATTCGCGGTGCAGATACGCAGTATTTT.

The V and J genes are TRBV11-2 and TRBJ2-1, with D possibly matching TRBD1 (5 bases). V was trimmed by 6 bases and J by 8 bases, leaving 20 bases between them. Germline V gives CDR1 SGHAT, CDR2 FQNNGV. This CDR3 region has 15 residues. CDR3 DNA: TGTGCCAGCAGACGTATTACAGGTGGGCCGGATGAGCAGTTCTTC. As protein: CASRRITGGPDEQFF.

The rearrangement joins TRBV2 to TRBJ2-3, with 7 bases identical to TRBD1. This CDR3 region has 15 residues. Per germline, CDR1 SNHLY and CDR2 FYNNEI. J lost 4 bases, V lost 4 bases, and 8 bases had no gene match. The CDR3 region is CASSGGTVRSDTQYF. The CDR3 nucleotides read TGTGCCAGCAGTGGGGGGACAGTGCGTTCAGATACGCAGTATTTT.

This clone showed up just a few times. The chain couples TRBV2 to TRBJ1-6; D unclear. V lost 7 bases and J lost 5, with 12 bases in between. CDR3 length: 14 amino acids. Germline-derived CDR1 and CDR2 are SNHLY and FYNNEI. The CDR3 DNA sequence: TGTGCCAGCATGAGAGGCAGCGATAATTCACCCCTCCACTTT. It specifies CASMRGSDNSPLHF.

This clone was counted a few times. V and J are TRBV5-1 and TRBJ1-4; D is uncertain. Trimming took off 3 bases at V and 2 bases at J, with 11 bases between the two ends. CDR3 size: 15 residues. Germline V gene data show CDR1 as SGHRS and CDR2 as YFSETQ. The CDR3 DNA reads as TGCGCCAGCAGCTCCGACGGGGTTACTAATGAAAAACTGTTTTTT. This encodes CASSSDGVTNEKLFF.

The chain employs TRBV5-4 and TRBJ1-1, with a possible D match to TRBD1 (5 bases). Trimming took 4 bases from V and 1 from J, leaving 14 bases between them. This CDR3 spans 15 amino acids. Germline V gene data show CDR1 as SGHNT and CDR2 as YYREEE (reference sequence). The CDR3 sequence is CASSKVMTANTEAFF. CDR3 bases: TGTGCCAGCAGCAAAGTAATGACAGCGAACACTGAAGCTTTCTTT. Supplemented by reference TRBV5-4 and TRBJ1-1, the full variable domain reads ETGVTQSPTHLIKTRGQQVTLRCSSQSGHNTVSWYQQALGQGPQFIFQYYREEENGRGNFPPRFSGLQFPNYSSELNVNALELDDSALYLCASSKVMTANTEAFFGQGTRLTVV.

This clone has just a few counts. The chain couples TRBV4-1 to TRBJ1-1, with D possibly TRBD1 on 5 matching bases. The CDR3 totals 14 residues. With 4 bases removed from V and 3 bases from J, the gap between germline ends came to 12 bases. Germline V gives CDR1 MGHRA, CDR2 YSYEKL. CDR3 in amino acids: CASSREPGDTEAFF. CDR3 DNA: TGCGCCAGCAGCCGGGAGCCGGGGGACACTGAAGCTTTCTTT.

This clone was picked up a small number of times. This chain links TRBV18 with TRBJ2-1; TRBD1 matches at 10 bases. The germline gives CDR1 KGHSH, CDR2 LQKENI. Germline trimming cut 8 bases from V and 5 bases from J; bases unmatched to any gene: 6. CDR3 length equals 14 residues. The CDR3 is CASNRDRGDNEQFF. CDR3 bases: TGTGCCAGCAACCGGGACAGGGGAGACAATGAGCAGTTCTTC.

To note about this clone: The sample holds other DNA sequences that translate to the same CDR3. V is TRBV5-1 and J is TRBJ2-5, with a weak D call TRBD2 (5 bases). The CDR3 totals 13 residues. The germline gives CDR1 SGHRS, CDR2 YFSETQ. Trimming shortened V by 0 bases and J by 4 bases, and 7 bases separated the two germline ends. CDR3 residues: CASSLGGGETQYF. The DNA for the CDR3 is TGCGCCAGCAGCTTGGGAGGAGGAGAGACCCAGTACTTC.

This chain uses TRBV2 with TRBJ1-5, with TRBD1 identical over 7 bases. The CDR3 spans 15 residues. Germline-derived CDR1 and CDR2 are SNHLY and FYNNEI. The V segment lost 2 bases and the J segment 5 bases; nucleotides outside the gene matches: 6. CDR3 sequence: CASSETGVPYQPQHF. The CDR3 region has the DNA TGTGCCAGCAGTGAAACAGGGGTACCCTATCAGCCCCAGCATTTT.

This clone was seen once. The chain links TRBV27 to TRBJ1-2; the match to TRBD1 covers 8 bases. This CDR3 region has 14 residues. The germline gives CDR1 MNHEY, CDR2 SMNVEV (reference sequence). The J segment lost 8 bases and the V segment lost 0 bases, leaving 5 bases of the junction unmatched. CDR3 coding DNA: TGTGCCAGCAGTTTATCGCAGGGGGCGGCAGGCTACACCTTC. Translated: CASSLSQGAAGYTF.

V usage is TRBV2 and J usage is TRBJ2-5; 8 nucleotides align to TRBD2. Per germline, CDR1 SNHLY and CDR2 FYNNEI. The CDR3 is 16 residues long. Trimming took 3 bases from V and 1 from J; bases not matched to a gene: 7. CDR3 in amino acids: CASSDRGGFFQETQYF. The CDR3 DNA reads as TGTGCCAGCAGTGATCGGGGGGGGTTCTTCCAAGAGACCCAGTACTTC.

The CDR3 bases are TGCAGCGTGCTGAGCGGGTGGGGCTACGAGCAGTACTTC. Translation gives CSVLSGWGYEQYF. The J gene is TRBJ2-5, the V gene TRBV29-1; D might be TRBD2 (6 bases). The end of the DNA aligns better with TRBJ2-7, so the J call may be wrong. The CDR3 extends over 13 amino acids. In germline, CDR1 is SQVTM, CDR2 ANQGSEA.